These 30 T cell receptor beta chains came from one sample sequenced in a study of blood T cell repertoires in COVID-19. Measured with immunoSEQ multiplex PCR; TCRdb has only the in-frame clones, and not every one. This table holds over 200,000 clones, 85% to 90% found once. Sequenced material: PBMCs or T cells enriched from blood (not recorded which). The source is a man aged 35 to 55 who had recovered from COVID-19.

This clone was recorded only once. For the CDR3, the DNA is TGCGCCAGCAGCCTACGTGGACAGGGACCGTACGAGCAGTACTTC. Its translation: CASSLRGQGPYEQYF. The chain links TRBV5-1 to TRBJ2-7; 8 bases agree with TRBD1. The CDR3 extends over 15 amino acids. V lost 4 bases, J lost 4 bases, and 10 bases stayed unmatched. Germline lookup yields CDR1 SGHRS and CDR2 YFSETQ.

This clone appeared a few times. Here the CDR3 DNA reads TGTGCCAGCAGCCAAGGGACTAGCGGGAACAATGAGCAGTTCTTC. It encodes CASSQGTSGNNEQFF. This chain uses TRBV4-2 with TRBJ2-1; 12 bases match TRBD2. This CDR3 region has 15 residues. Trimming at V came to 1 base and at J to 5 bases, leaving 0 bases not matched to a gene. CDR1 and CDR2 (germline): LGHNA, YNFKEQ.

This chain joins TRBV5-1 and TRBJ2-1; TRBD2 matches 11 bases. Germline CDR1 is SGHRS and CDR2 is YFSETQ. The CDR3 runs 17 residues. Trimming at V came to 4 bases and at J to 7 bases, leaving 13 bases not matched to a gene. The CDR3 region is CASSQIIAGGPRNEQFF. The CDR3 region has the DNA TGCGCCAGCAGCCAAATTATAGCGGGAGGGCCTCGAAATGAGCAGTTCTTC.

This clone appeared a few times. This sequence joins TRBV6-5 and TRBJ1-6; TRBD1 might be the D (5 bases). Germline V gene lookup returns CDR1 MNHEY and CDR2 SVGAGI. The CDR3 covers 13 residues. Trimming pared 7 bases from V and 8 bases from J, leaving 12 bases between. The CDR3 here is CASTRGGDSPLHF. The CDR3 DNA follows: TGTGCCAGCACCCGGGGAGGGGATTCACCCCTCCACTTT.

In nucleotides, the CDR3 is TGTGCCAGCAGCTCACAGACAGGGGATGAAGCTTTCTTT. Its translation is CASSSQTGDEAFF. The chain couples TRBV7-9 to TRBJ1-1, with 8 bases that match TRBD1. Germline CDR1 is SEHNR and CDR2 is FQNEAQ (reference sequence). Trimming removed 4 bases from V and 7 bases from J; junction bases left unmatched: 5. This CDR3 spans 13 amino acids.

This clone was seen more than once but under ten times. The J gene is TRBJ1-1, the V gene TRBV6-5; TRBD1 aligns across 10 bases. Per the germline V gene, CDR1 is MNHEY and CDR2 is SVGAGI. Trimming cost V 6 bases and J 5 bases; bases outside gene matches: 3. The CDR3 consists of 13 residues. The CDR3 is CASRRQGATEAFF. CDR3 bases: TGTGCCAGCAGAAGACAGGGGGCGACTGAAGCTTTCTTT.

The chain uses TRBV2 and TRBJ2-1; tentative D call: TRBD2 (5 bases). From germline, CDR1 is SNHLY and CDR2 FYNNEI. This CDR3 contains 15 residues. Trimming removed 8 bases from V and 4 bases from J, with 18 bases in between. The CDR3 protein is CASERAAAVYNEQFF. In DNA, the CDR3 is TGTGCCAGCGAGCGAGCGGCAGCCGTTTACAATGAGCAGTTCTTC. The variable domain in full, completed from reference TRBV2 and TRBJ2-1, reads EPEVTQTPSHQVTQMGQEVILRCVPISNHLYFYWYRQILGQKVEFLVSFYNNEISEKSEIFDDQFSVERPDGSNFTLKIRSTKLEDSAMYFCASERAAAVYNEQFFGPGTRLTVL.

This chain links TRBV11-3 with TRBJ1-1; D might be TRBD1 (6 bases). The CDR3 extends over 14 amino acids. Germline V lookup: CDR1 SGHNT, CDR2 YENEEA. Trimming pared 1 base from V and 4 bases from J, leaving 10 bases between. The CDR3 region has the DNA TGTGCCAGCAGCTTAGGTACAGGGAGCACTGAAGCTTTCTTT. It codes for CASSLGTGSTEAFF.

This clone was counted between two and nine times. The chain employs TRBV27 and TRBJ1-6; 8 positions match TRBD1. V dropped 4 bases and J dropped 5; count of bases not matched to a gene: 7. Germline V gene lookup returns CDR1 MNHEY and CDR2 SMNVEV (reference sequence). CDR3 length: 16 residues. The CDR3 region has the DNA TGTGCCAGCAGTTGGTCCCGACAGGGGAATAATTCACCCCTCCACTTT. This codes for CASSWSRQGNNSPLHF.

The CDR3 protein is CASSLRLNVHYGYTF. The CDR3 coding sequence is TGTGCCAGCAGCTTGAGGCTTAACGTACACTATGGCTACACCTTC. The genes are TRBV11-3 and TRBJ1-2; D remains ambiguous. V was pared by 3 bases and J by 3 bases, with 14 bases between. The CDR3 totals 15 residues. From germline, CDR1 is SGHNT and CDR2 YENEEA.

The CDR3 spells CASSQDLAISNNRPYANTGELFF. The CDR3 nucleotides read TGTGCCAGCAGCCAAGATTTGGCAATAAGTAATAACAGACCTTACGCGAACACCGGGGAGCTGTTTTTT. V gene TRBV4-2 combines with J gene TRBJ2-2; D gene ambiguous. Trimming stripped 0 bases from V and 0 bases from J, with 29 bases between. CDR3 length equals 23 residues. CDR1 and CDR2 (germline): LGHNA, YNFKEQ.

V is TRBV21-1 and J is TRBJ2-7; TRBD1, as called in the table, went unchecked against the DNA. TRBV21-1 is a known pseudogene. This CDR3 spans 19 amino acids. In DNA form, the CDR3 reads TGTGCCAGCAGCAAAGAGGGGGAACCTAACGGGACGAAAAGGTACGAGCAGTACTTC. Translating gives CASSKEGEPNGTKRYEQYF.

V is TRBV28 and J is TRBJ1-5; a weak D match, TRBD1 (6 bases). This CDR3 has 14 amino acids. Between the trimmed V and J ends, which lost 5 bases and 7 bases, there was a span of 15 bases. Germline V lookup: CDR1 MDHEN, CDR2 SYDVKM. The CDR3 bases are TGTGCCAGCAGTCGTAGTACAGGGTCCCAGCCCCAGCATTTT. This gives the protein CASSRSTGSQPQHF.

The chain employs TRBV5-4 and TRBJ1-2; 9 nucleotides agree with TRBD1. Germline values: CDR1 SGHNT, CDR2 YYREEE (reference sequence). This CDR3 comprises 14 residues. After removal of 0 bases from V and 7 bases from J, the junction contained 4 bases not matched to a gene. The CDR3 nucleotides are TGTGCCAGCAGCTTGGGGGACAGGGAGGGTGGCTACACCTTC. It is translated as CASSLGDREGGYTF.

CDR3 loop: CASSPNVGRGYEQYF. CDR3 coding DNA: TGTGCCAGCAGTCCCAATGTAGGCAGGGGCTACGAGCAGTACTTC. V usage is TRBV7-6 and J usage is TRBJ2-7; tentatively, D is TRBD1 (6 bases). The CDR3 loop spans 15 amino acids. From germline, CDR1 is SGHVS and CDR2 FNYEAQ. The V end lost 6 bases, the J end lost 3 bases, and 18 bases lay between the germline ends.

The rearrangement joins TRBV4-3 to TRBJ2-1; 9 nucleotides align to TRBD2. Germline assignment: CDR1 LGHNA and CDR2 YSLEER. V was pared by 2 bases and J by 4 bases, with 6 bases of the junction left unmatched. The CDR3 has 16 residues. CDR3 nucleotides: TGCGCCAGCAGCCAAAGGCGGGAGGGGCAATACAATGAGCAGTTCTTC. Protein product: CASSQRREGQYNEQFF.

The chain is built from TRBV28 and TRBJ2-3; 14 bases are shared with TRBD2. Germline lookup yields CDR1 MDHEN and CDR2 SYDVKM. This CDR3 spans 19 amino acids. V was clipped by 8 bases and J by 2 bases; unmatched bases: 15. The CDR3 sequence: CASALPGTSGSFNTDTQYF. In DNA form, the CDR3 reads TGTGCCAGCGCACTACCCGGGACTAGCGGGAGTTTTAACACAGATACGCAGTATTTT.

CDR3 DNA: TGTGCCAGCCGACGAAAAACCGGGACAGGGATTGAAAAACTGTTTTTT. Its translation is CASRRKTGTGIEKLFF. The chain is built from TRBV5-6 and TRBJ1-4; TRBD1 aligns across 9 bases. J lost 7 bases, V lost 7 bases, and 14 bases had no gene match. Looked up from germline, CDR1 is SGHDT and CDR2 is YYEEEE. This CDR3 region has 16 residues.

The chain links TRBV6-2 or TRBV6-3 to TRBJ1-5; D is undetermined. The germline V and J ends were trimmed by 4 bases and 1 base, with 8 bases remaining between them. The CDR3 has 14 residues. CDR1 and CDR2 (germline): MNHEY, SVGEGT. CDR3 DNA sequence: TGTGCCAGCAGTTGGGCGGGAAGCAATCAGCCCCAGCATTTT. The encoded protein is CASSWAGSNQPQHF.

The rearrangement uses TRBV6-5 and TRBJ1-5, with D unclear. Germline V gene data show CDR1 as MNHEY and CDR2 as SVGAGI. The CDR3 is made up of 14 amino acids. The V and J ends lost 5 bases and 0 bases respectively, with 8 bases between them. CDR3 region: CASSHSVSNQPQHF. CDR3 in DNA: TGTGCCAGCAGTCACAGTGTTAGCAATCAGCCCCAGCATTTT.

The chain has TRBV5-1 and TRBJ1-2; 7 nucleotides align to TRBD1. V gave up 0 bases and J gave up 5 bases; unmatched junction bases: 16. The CDR3 has 18 residues. Germline V gene lookup returns CDR1 SGHRS and CDR2 YFSETQ. The DNA of the CDR3 is TGCGCCAGCAGCTTGGTATCGGGAACTATACAGGGGTCATATGGCTACACCTTC. Protein: CASSLVSGTIQGSYGYTF.

V gene TRBV28 combines with J gene TRBJ2-7; the D is unclear. Germline CDR1 is MDHEN and CDR2 is SYDVKM. V was pared by 6 bases and J by 4 bases, with 7 bases between. This CDR3 has 11 amino acids. The CDR3 coding sequence is TGTGCCAGCAGGGAGAGGTACGAGCAGTACTTC. Its protein is CASRERYEQYF.

V gene TRBV11-2 combines with J gene TRBJ2-1; a weak D match, TRBD1 (5 bases). V lost 1 base and J 5 bases, leaving 9 bases between the germline ends. The germline V gene encodes CDR1 SGHAT and CDR2 FQNNGV. This CDR3 has 14 residues. This CDR3 is CASSLASGNNEQFF. In DNA, the CDR3 is TGTGCCAGCAGCTTAGCTTCAGGGAACAATGAGCAGTTCTTC.

Concerning this clone: This CDR3 is also generated by other DNA sequences in the sample. This chain links TRBV5-1 with TRBJ2-7; 7 nucleotides match TRBD2. CDR3 length: 15 amino acids. Per the germline V gene, CDR1 is SGHRS and CDR2 is YFSETQ. V dropped 4 bases and J dropped 1; count of bases not matched to a gene: 8. This CDR3 is CASSLRLAGSYEQYF. CDR3 nucleotide sequence: TGCGCCAGCAGCCTGCGACTAGCCGGTTCCTACGAGCAGTACTTC.

The V and J genes are TRBV2 and TRBJ1-5, with no clear D. Germline V lookup: CDR1 SNHLY, CDR2 FYNNEI. Between the trimmed V and J ends, which lost 6 bases and 1 base, there was a span of 16 bases. The CDR3 has 16 amino acids. The CDR3, as DNA: TGTGCCAGCAGCACATTAAAAAAACCGAGCAATCAGCCCCAGCATTTT. It yields the protein CASSTLKKPSNQPQHF.

The chain links TRBV2 to TRBJ1-2; 9 nucleotides line up with TRBD1. Germline values: CDR1 SNHLY, CDR2 FYNNEI. The J segment lost 4 bases and the V segment lost 0 bases, leaving 3 bases of the junction unmatched. The CDR3 sequence is 15 residues long. The CDR3 DNA reads TGTGCCAGCAGTGAAGCGCCGACAGGGGGCTATGGCTACACCTTC. It specifies CASSEAPTGGYGYTF. The full variable domain, with the rest looked up from reference TRBV2 and TRBJ1-2, is EPEVTQTPSHQVTQMGQEVILRCVPISNHLYFYWYRQILGQKVEFLVSFYNNEISEKSEIFDDQFSVERPDGSNFTLKIRSTKLEDSAMYFCASSEAPTGGYGYTFGSGTRLTVV.

This clone was recorded once. The chain is built from TRBV5-1 and TRBJ1-2; no firm D call. CDR1 is SGHRS and CDR2 is YFSETQ in the germline V gene. The ends were cut back, 1 base at V and 2 bases at J, with 24 bases in the middle. The CDR3 is 19 amino acids. The CDR3 region is CASSLSGPTPGKQNYGYTF. The CDR3 region has the DNA TGCGCCAGCAGCTTGTCGGGTCCTACACCGGGGAAGCAAAACTATGGCTACACCTTC.

The genes are TRBV5-1 and TRBJ2-3; a possible D gene is TRBD1 (6 bases). Germline loops: CDR1 SGHRS, CDR2 YFSETQ. V lost 1 base and J lost 2, with 11 bases in between. This CDR3 spans 15 amino acids. CDR3 region: CASSLSRGSTDTQYF. In DNA form, the CDR3 reads TGCGCCAGCAGCTTGTCAAGGGGGTCCACAGATACGCAGTATTTT.

The J gene is TRBJ1-1, the V gene TRBV27, with TRBD1 matching over 7 bases. V shed 4 bases and J 8 bases; nucleotides not matched to a gene: 10. This CDR3 has 14 residues. Germline V gene sequence: CDR1 MNHEY, CDR2 SMNVEV (reference sequence). CDR3 nucleotide sequence: TGTGCCAGCAGTTATCAGGGGGGACAGCTAGAAGCTTTCTTT. Translating it yields CASSYQGGQLEAFF.

The chain is built from TRBV5-1 and TRBJ2-2; the match to TRBD2 covers 10 bases. V shed 0 bases and J 3 bases; nucleotides not matched to a gene: 11. Germline loops: CDR1 SGHRS, CDR2 YFSETQ. The CDR3 is made up of 19 amino acids. CDR3 amino acids: CASSLAFVLAGEYTGELFF. As DNA, the CDR3 is TGCGCCAGCAGCTTGGCCTTCGTGCTAGCGGGAGAGTACACCGGGGAGCTGTTTTTT.